The 10 T cell receptor beta chains in this list originate from one sample, sequenced in a study of T cells in narcolepsy. Measured with immunoSEQ multiplex PCR; TCRdb has only the in-frame clones, and not every one. The sample contains 30,000 to 40,000 clones, approximately 78% of which appear only once. The specimen sequenced was CD45RA- memory CD4+ T cells from PBMCs. Source of these receptors: a human donor with narcolepsy.

V gene TRBV14 combines with J gene TRBJ1-2; D is perhaps TRBD1 (6 bases). Germline values: CDR1 SGHDN, CDR2 FVKESK. Trimming removed 5 bases from V and 0 bases from J, with 13 bases in between. This CDR3 is built from 15 residues. Here the CDR3 reads CASSSNREANYGYTF. The CDR3 DNA is TGTGCCAGCAGCTCAAACAGGGAGGCTAACTATGGCTACACCTTC.

This clone turned up a few times. The V and J genes are TRBV19 and TRBJ1-1; TRBD1 is a possible D gene (5 bases). Germline V gives CDR1 LNHDA, CDR2 SQIVND (reference sequence). CDR3 length equals 14 residues. Trimming shortened V by 3 bases and J by 3 bases, and 11 bases separated the two germline ends. CDR3 nucleotides: TGTGCCAGTAGTATCCCTGACAGTTACACTGAAGCTTTCTTT. Protein product: CASSIPDSYTEAFF. Looking up the rest from reference TRBV19 and TRBJ1-1 gives the full variable domain: DGGITQSPKYLFRKEGQNVTLSCEQNLNHDAMYWYRQDPGQGLRLIYYSQIVNDFQKGDIAEGYSVSREKKESFPLTVTSAQKNPTAFYLCASSIPDSYTEAFFGQGTRLTVV.

The rearrangement uses TRBV30 and TRBJ2-7; D ambiguous. Germline CDR1 GTSNPN, CDR2 SVGIG (reference sequence). Trimming removed 2 bases at V and 2 bases at J, with 4 bases between. This CDR3 has 11 residues. CDR3 coding DNA: TGTGCCTGGAGTAGTACCTACGAGCAGTACTTC. Translated: CAWSSTYEQYF.

The genes are TRBV29-1 and TRBJ2-2; no reliable D call. The ends were cut back, 3 bases at V and 4 bases at J, with 3 bases in the middle. The germline V gene encodes CDR1 SQVTM and CDR2 ANQGSEA. This CDR3 is 11 amino acids long. CDR3 nucleotide sequence: TGCAGCGTTGACACCACCGGGGAGCTGTTTTTT. This sequence encodes CSVDTTGELFF.

This chain links TRBV19 with TRBJ2-1; 8 nucleotides align to TRBD2. Germline loops: CDR1 LNHDA, CDR2 SQIVND (reference sequence). There are 18 residues in the CDR3. V was clipped by 10 bases and J by 8 bases; unmatched bases: 25. The CDR3 nucleotides are TGTGCCAACTACAGTACGAATGCCAAGCGACTAGCGTCTCATGAGCAGTTCTTC. Amino acid sequence: CANYSTNAKRLASHEQFF.

V is TRBV30 and J is TRBJ1-6, with TRBD1 identical over 8 bases. CDR1 GTSNPN and CDR2 SVGIG come from the germline V gene (reference sequence). After removal of 3 bases from V and 11 bases from J, the junction contained 6 bases not matched to a gene. The CDR3 has 13 amino acids. This chain's CDR3 is CAWSHGQGTPLHF. For the CDR3, the DNA is TGTGCCTGGAGCCACGGACAGGGAACACCCCTCCACTTT.

This clone was seen once. A junction end diverges from the germline sequence, so it may reflect a read error. V and J are TRBV7-9 and TRBJ1-2, with unresolved D. CDR3 length equals 12 residues. The germline gives CDR1 SEHNR, CDR2 FQNEAQ (reference sequence). CDR3 residues: CASSLRHPSPSF. In DNA form, the CDR3 reads TGTGCCAGCAGCTTAAGGCATCCCTCACCCTCCTTC.

The gene calls are TRBV2 and TRBJ2-2; a possible D gene is TRBD2 (7 bases). Trimming left V 2 bases short and J 3 bases short, with 25 bases between. CDR3 length: 20 residues. The germline V gene encodes CDR1 SNHLY and CDR2 FYNNEI. The CDR3 region is CASSEFDWSGGYGDTGELFF. The DNA of the CDR3 is TGTGCCAGCAGTGAATTTGATTGGTCGGGGGGCTACGGCGACACCGGGGAGCTGTTTTTT. Full variable domain (remainder filled in from reference TRBV2 and TRBJ2-2): EPEVTQTPSHQVTQMGQEVILRCVPISNHLYFYWYRQILGQKVEFLVSFYNNEISEKSEIFDDQFSVERPDGSNFTLKIRSTKLEDSAMYFCASSEFDWSGGYGDTGELFFGEGSRLTVL.

This chain joins TRBV10-1 and TRBJ2-5, with a possible D match to TRBD2 (6 bases). The CDR3 totals 14 residues. V gave up 6 bases and J gave up 1 base, with 12 bases separating them. Germline CDR1 is WNHNN and CDR2 is SYGVQD (reference sequence). As DNA, the CDR3 is TGCGCCAGCAGCCTGGGGACTTCCCAAGAGACCCAGTACTTC. This sequence encodes CASSLGTSQETQYF.

This clone has just one count. This rearrangement joins TRBV7-3 to TRBJ1-1, with 7 positions matching TRBD1. V gave up 0 bases and J gave up 8 bases; unmatched junction bases: 9. The V gene's germline CDR1 is SGHTA and CDR2 FQGTGA. The CDR3 is made up of 15 amino acids. Here the CDR3 reads CASSLTGQPGIEAFF. CDR3 DNA sequence: TGTGCCAGCAGCTTAACGGGACAGCCAGGAATAGAAGCTTTCTTT.